This T cell receptor beta chain appears in the sequencing data of a study of blood T cell repertoires in COVID-19. As originally analysed: Amplification with reference gene primers provided the estimates of nucleated cell counts. Here immunoSEQ multiplex PCR was the method, and the copy in TCRdb shows in-frame clones only, minus some. Clone size and the V and J calls come from that table; the DNA yielded D and trimming. This sample has some 160,000 clones; about 83% occur once, and the top ten carry 10% to 13%. Details on this clone: Other DNA sequences within the sample encode an identical CDR3.

Seattle researchers signed up patients amid active infection and tracked them longitudinally. The TCR sequence derives from an older woman with COVID-19, enrolled during active disease. The sample consisted of peripheral blood.

CDR3: CASSLAASTDTQYF. The CDR3 DNA sequence: TGTGCCAGCAGCTTGGCGGCCAGCACAGATACGCAGTATTTT. The chain links TRBV11-3 to TRBJ2-3; D gene uncertain. Trimming cost V 3 bases and J 0 bases, with 7 bases left between them. The CDR3 extends over 14 amino acids. Germline CDR1 reads SGHNT; CDR2 reads YENEEA.